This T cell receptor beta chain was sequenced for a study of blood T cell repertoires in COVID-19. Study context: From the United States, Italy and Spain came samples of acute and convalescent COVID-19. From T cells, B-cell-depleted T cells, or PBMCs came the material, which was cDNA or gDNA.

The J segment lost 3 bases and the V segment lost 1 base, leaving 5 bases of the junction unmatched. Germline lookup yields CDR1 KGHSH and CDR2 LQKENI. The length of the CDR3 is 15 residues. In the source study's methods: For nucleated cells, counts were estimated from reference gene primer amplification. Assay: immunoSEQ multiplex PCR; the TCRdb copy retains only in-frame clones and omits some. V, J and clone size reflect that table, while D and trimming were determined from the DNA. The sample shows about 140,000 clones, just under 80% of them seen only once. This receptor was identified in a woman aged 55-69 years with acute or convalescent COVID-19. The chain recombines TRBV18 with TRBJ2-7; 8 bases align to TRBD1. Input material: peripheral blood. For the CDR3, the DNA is TGTGCCAGCTCACCACAGCCAGGGGGCTTCTACGAGCAGTACTTC. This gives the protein CASSPQPGGFYEQYF. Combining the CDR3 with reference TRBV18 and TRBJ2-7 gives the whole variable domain NAGVMQNPRHLVRRRGQEARLRCSPMKGHSHVYWYRQLPEEGLKFMVYLQKENIIDESGMPKERFSAEFPKEGPSILRIQQVVRGDSAAYFCASSPQPGGFYEQYFGPGTRLTVT.